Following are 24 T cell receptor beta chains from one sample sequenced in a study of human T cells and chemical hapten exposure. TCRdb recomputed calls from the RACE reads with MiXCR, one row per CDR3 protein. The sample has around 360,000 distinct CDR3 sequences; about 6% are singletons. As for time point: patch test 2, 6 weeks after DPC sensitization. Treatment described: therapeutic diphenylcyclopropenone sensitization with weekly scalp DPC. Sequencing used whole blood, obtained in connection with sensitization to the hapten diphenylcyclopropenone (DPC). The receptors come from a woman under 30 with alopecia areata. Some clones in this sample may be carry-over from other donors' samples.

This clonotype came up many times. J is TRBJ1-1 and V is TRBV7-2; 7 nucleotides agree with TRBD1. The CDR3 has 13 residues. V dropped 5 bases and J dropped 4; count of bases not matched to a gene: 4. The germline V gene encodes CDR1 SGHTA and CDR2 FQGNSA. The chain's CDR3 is CASSGDRATEAFF. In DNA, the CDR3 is TGTGCCAGCAGCGGAGACAGGGCCACTGAAGCTTTCTTT.

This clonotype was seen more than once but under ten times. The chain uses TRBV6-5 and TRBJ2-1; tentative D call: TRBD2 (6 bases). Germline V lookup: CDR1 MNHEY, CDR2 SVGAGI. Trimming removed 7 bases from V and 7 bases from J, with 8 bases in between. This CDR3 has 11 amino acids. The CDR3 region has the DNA TGTGCCAGCACGGGGAGGAATGAGCAGTTCTTC. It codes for CASTGRNEQFF.

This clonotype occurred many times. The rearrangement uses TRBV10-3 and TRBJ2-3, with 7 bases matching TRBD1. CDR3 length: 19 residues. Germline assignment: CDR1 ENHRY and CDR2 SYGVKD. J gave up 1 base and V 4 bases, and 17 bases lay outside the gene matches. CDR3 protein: CAISARGGKGGGGTDTQYF. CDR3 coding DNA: TGTGCCATCAGTGCTCGAGGGGGAAAAGGGGGCGGCGGCACAGATACGCAGTATTTT.

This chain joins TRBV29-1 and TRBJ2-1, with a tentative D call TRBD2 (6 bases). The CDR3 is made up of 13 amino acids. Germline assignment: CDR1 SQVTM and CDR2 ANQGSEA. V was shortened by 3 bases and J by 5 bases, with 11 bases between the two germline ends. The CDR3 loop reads CSVDGSQHNEQFF. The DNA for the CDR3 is TGCAGCGTTGACGGGAGCCAGCACAATGAGCAGTTCTTC.

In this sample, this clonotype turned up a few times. The CDR3 is CATSRGTDFNQPQHF. The CDR3 nucleotides are TGTGCCACCAGCAGGGGGACGGACTTTAATCAGCCCCAGCATTTT. The chain recombines TRBV15 with TRBJ1-5, with D maybe TRBD1 (5 bases). V lost 3 bases and J lost 4, with 13 bases in between. The CDR3 has 15 residues. The germline CDR1 and CDR2 sequences are LNHNV and YYDKDF (reference sequence). The full variable domain, rest sourced from reference TRBV15 and TRBJ1-5, is DAMVIQNPRYQVTQFGKPVTLSCSQTLNHNVMYWYQQKSSQAPKLLFHYYDKDFNNEADTPDNFQSRRPNTSFCFLDIRSPGLGDTAMYLCATSRGTDFNQPQHFGDGTRLSIL.

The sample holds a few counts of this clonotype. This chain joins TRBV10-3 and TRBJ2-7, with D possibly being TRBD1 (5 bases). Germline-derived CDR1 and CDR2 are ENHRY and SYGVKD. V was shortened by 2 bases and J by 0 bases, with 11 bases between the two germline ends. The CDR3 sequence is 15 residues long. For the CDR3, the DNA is TGTGCCATCAGTGAGGCAGGGATGAGCTCCTACGAGCAGTACTTC. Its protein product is CAISEAGMSSYEQYF.

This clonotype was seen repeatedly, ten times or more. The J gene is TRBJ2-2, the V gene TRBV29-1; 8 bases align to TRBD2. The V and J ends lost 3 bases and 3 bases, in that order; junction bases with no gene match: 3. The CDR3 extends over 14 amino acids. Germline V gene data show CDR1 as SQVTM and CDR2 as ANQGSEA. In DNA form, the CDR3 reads TGCAGCGTTGATCTGCGGGGGGACACCGGGGAGCTGTTTTTT. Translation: CSVDLRGDTGELFF.

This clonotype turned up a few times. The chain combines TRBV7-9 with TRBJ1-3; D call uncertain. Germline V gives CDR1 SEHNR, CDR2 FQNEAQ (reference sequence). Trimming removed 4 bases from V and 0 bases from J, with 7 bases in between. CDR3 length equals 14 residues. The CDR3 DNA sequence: TGTGCCAGCAGCTCCGCCCTCTCTGGAAACACCATATATTTT. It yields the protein CASSSALSGNTIYF. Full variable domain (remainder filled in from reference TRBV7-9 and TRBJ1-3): DTGVSQNPRHKITKRGQNVTFRCDPISEHNRLYWYRQTLGQGPEFLTYFQNEAQLEKSRLLSDRFSAERPKGSFSTLEIQRTEQGDSAMYLCASSSALSGNTIYFGEGSWLTVV.

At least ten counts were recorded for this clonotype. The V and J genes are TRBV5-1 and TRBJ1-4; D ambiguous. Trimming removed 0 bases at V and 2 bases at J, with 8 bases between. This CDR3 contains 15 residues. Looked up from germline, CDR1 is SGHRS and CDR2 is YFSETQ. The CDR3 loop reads CASSLARGTNEKLFF. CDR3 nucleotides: TGCGCCAGCAGCTTGGCTCGCGGGACTAATGAAAAACTGTTTTTT. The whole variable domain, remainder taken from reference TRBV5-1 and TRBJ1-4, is KAGVTQTPRYLIKTRGQQVTLSCSPISGHRSVSWYQQTPGQGLQFLFEYFSETQRNKGNFPGRFSGRQFSNSRSEMNVSTLELGDSALYLCASSLARGTNEKLFFGSGTQLSVL.

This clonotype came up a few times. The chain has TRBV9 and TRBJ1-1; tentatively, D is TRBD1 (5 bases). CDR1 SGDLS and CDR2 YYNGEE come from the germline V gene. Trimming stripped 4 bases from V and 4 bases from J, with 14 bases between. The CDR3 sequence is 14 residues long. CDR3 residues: CASSFRGVGTEAFF. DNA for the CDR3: TGTGCCAGCAGCTTTAGAGGGGTCGGCACTGAAGCTTTCTTT.

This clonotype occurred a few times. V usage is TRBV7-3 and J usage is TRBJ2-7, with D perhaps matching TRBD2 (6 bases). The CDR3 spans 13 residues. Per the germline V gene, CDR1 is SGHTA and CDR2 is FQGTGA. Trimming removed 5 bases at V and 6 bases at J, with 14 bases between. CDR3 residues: CASSPEVRGEQYF. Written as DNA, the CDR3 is TGTGCCAGCAGCCCCGAGGTGCGGGGCGAGCAGTACTTC. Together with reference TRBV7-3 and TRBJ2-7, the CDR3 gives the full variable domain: GAGVSQTPSNKVTEKGKYVELRCDPISGHTALYWYRQSLGQGPEFLIYFQGTGAADDSGLPNDRFFAVRPEGSVSTLKIQRTERGDSAVYLCASSPEVRGEQYFGPGTRLTVT.

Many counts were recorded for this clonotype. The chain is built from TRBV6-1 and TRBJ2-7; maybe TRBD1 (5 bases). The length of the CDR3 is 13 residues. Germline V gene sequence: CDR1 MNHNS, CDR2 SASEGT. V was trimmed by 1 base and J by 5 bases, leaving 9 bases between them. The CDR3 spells CASSEELGDEQYF. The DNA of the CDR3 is TGTGCCAGCAGTGAAGAGTTAGGGGACGAGCAGTACTTC.

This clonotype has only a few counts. The CDR3 protein is CASSPIEGRSGYTF. CDR3 DNA sequence: TGTGCCAGCAGTCCAATCGAGGGCCGGAGTGGCTACACCTTC. The chain couples TRBV27 to TRBJ1-2, with D uncertain. The CDR3 is made up of 14 amino acids. Germline V CDR1 and CDR2: MNHEY, SMNVEV (reference sequence). The V gene lost 5 bases and the J gene lost 7 bases, with 17 bases spanning the gap.

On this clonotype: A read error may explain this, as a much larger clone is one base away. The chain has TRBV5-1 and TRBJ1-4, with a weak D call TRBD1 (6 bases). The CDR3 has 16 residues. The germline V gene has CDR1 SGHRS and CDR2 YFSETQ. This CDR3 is CASSQGTATNHDKLFF. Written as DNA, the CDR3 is TGCGCCAGCAGCCAGGGGACGGCAACTAATCATGATAAACTGTTTTTT.

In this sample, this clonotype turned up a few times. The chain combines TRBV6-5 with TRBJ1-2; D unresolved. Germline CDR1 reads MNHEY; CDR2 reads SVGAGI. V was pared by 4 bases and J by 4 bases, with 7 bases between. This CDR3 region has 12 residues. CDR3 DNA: TGTGCCAGCAGTTCTAAGGCCTATGGCTACACCTTC. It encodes CASSSKAYGYTF.

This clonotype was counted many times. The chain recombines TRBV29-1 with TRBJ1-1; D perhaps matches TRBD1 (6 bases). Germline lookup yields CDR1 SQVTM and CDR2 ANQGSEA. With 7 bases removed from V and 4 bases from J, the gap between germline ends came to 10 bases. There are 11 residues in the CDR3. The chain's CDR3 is CSGGGPTEAFF. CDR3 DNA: TGCAGCGGCGGGGGGCCCACTGAAGCTTTCTTT.

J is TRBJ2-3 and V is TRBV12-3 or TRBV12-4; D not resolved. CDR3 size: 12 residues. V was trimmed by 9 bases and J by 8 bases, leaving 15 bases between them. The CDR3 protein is CASYYDTTTQYF. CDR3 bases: TGTGCCAGTTACTATGACACTACTACGCAGTATTTT.

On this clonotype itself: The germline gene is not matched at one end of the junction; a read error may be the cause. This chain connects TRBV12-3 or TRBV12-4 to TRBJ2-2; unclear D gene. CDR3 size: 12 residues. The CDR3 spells CTSSSTTGELFF. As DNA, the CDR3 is TGTACCAGCAGTTCCACCACCGGGGAGCTGTTTTTT.

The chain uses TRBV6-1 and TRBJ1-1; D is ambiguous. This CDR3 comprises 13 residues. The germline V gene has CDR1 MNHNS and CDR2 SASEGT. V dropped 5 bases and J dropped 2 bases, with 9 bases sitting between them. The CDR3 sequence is CASSPQYNTEAFF. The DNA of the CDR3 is TGTGCCAGCAGTCCGCAATACAACACTGAAGCTTTCTTT.

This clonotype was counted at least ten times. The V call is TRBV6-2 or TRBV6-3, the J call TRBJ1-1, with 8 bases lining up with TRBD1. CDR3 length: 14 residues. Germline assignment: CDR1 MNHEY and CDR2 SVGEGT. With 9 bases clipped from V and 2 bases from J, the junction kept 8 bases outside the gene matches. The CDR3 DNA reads TGTGCCAGTCTCCTGGACAGGGTAAACACTGAAGCTTTCTTT. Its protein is CASLLDRVNTEAFF.

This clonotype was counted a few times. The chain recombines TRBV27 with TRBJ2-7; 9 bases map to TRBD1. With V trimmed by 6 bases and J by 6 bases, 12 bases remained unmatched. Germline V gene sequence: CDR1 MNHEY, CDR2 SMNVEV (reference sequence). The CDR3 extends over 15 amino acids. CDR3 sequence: CASRPGTGMTREQYF. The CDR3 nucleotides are TGTGCCAGCAGGCCGGGGACAGGGATGACTCGCGAGCAGTACTTC.

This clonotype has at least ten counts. The CDR3 protein is CASSPSGGTTLSNYGYTF. Written as DNA, the CDR3 is TGTGCCAGCAGTCCCAGCGGGGGGACGACGCTCTCTAACTATGGCTACACCTTC. This chain joins TRBV2 and TRBJ1-2; a weak D match, TRBD1 (5 bases). The V end was cut by 5 bases, the J end by 0 bases, with 22 bases between. Germline V lookup: CDR1 SNHLY, CDR2 FYNNEI. CDR3 length: 18 residues.

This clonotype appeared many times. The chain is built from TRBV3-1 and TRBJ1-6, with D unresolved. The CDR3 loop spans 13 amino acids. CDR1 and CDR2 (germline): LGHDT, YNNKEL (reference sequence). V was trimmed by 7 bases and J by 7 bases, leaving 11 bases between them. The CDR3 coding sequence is TGTGCCAGCACCCGTCAGTTCAATTCACCCCTCCACTTT. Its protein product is CASTRQFNSPLHF.

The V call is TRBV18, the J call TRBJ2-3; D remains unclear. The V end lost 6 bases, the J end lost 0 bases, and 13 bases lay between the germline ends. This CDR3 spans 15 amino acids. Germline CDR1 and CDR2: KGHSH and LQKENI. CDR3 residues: CASSPRATSTDTQYF. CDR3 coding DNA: TGTGCCAGCTCCCCCCGGGCAACTAGCACAGATACGCAGTATTTT. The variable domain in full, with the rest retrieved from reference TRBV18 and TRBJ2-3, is NAGVMQNPRHLVRRRGQEARLRCSPMKGHSHVYWYRQLPEEGLKFMVYLQKENIIDESGMPKERFSAEFPKEGPSILRIQQVVRGDSAAYFCASSPRATSTDTQYFGPGTRLTVL.